This paragraph covers one T cell receptor beta chain sequence. The CDR3 is made up of 15 amino acids. V gave up 5 bases and J gave up 2 bases; unmatched junction bases: 5. Germline-derived CDR1 and CDR2 are SGHAT and FQNNGV. In the original processing: By means of reference gene primer amplification, nucleated cell counts were estimated. The protocol was immunoSEQ multiplex PCR, while the TCRdb copy is restricted to in-frame clones and leaves out a portion. V and J calls plus clone size are reproduced from that table; the DNA served to infer D and trimming. The table has around 87,000 clones, 89% seen once. The sample originates from a study of blood T cell repertoires in COVID-19. Study at large: The cDNA or gDNA used as material had been derived from T cells, B-cell-depleted T cells, or PBMCs.

This sequence originates from a man aged 50-59 years with acute or convalescent COVID-19. V is TRBV11-2 and J is TRBJ2-3, with TRBD2 matching over 9 bases. Material for sequencing was peripheral blood. In DNA form, the CDR3 reads TGTGCCAGCAGCCCTATAGCGGGGGCCACAGATACGCAGTATTTT. Protein: CASSPIAGATDTQYF. The full variable domain, completed using reference TRBV11-2 and TRBJ2-3, is EAGVAQSPRYKIIEKRQSVAFWCNPISGHATLYWYQQILGQGPKLLIQFQNNGVVDDSQLPKDRFSAERLKGVDSTLKIQPAKLEDSAVYLCASSPIAGATDTQYFGPGTRLTVL.